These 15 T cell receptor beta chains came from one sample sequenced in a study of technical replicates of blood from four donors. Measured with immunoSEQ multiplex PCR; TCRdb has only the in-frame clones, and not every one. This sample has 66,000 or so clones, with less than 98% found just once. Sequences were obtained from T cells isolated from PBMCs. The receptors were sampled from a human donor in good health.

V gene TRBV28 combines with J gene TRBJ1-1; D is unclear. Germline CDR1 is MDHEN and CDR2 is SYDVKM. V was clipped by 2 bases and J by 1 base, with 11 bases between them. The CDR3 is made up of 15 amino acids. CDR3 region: CASSLERRGNTEAFF. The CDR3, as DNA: TGTGCCAGCAGTTTAGAAAGGAGAGGGAACACTGAAGCTTTCTTT.

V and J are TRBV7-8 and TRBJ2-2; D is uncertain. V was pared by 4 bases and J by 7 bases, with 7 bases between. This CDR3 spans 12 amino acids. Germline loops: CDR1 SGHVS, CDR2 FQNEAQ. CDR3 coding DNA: TGTGCCAGCAGCTCACACAGCGGGGAGCTGTTTTTT. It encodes CASSSHSGELFF.

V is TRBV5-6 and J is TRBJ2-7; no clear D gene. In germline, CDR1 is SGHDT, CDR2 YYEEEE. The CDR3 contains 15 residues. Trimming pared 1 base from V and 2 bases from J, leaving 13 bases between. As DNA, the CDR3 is TGTGCCAGCAGCTTGATGTCTACCATAGCCTACGAGCAGTACTTC. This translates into CASSLMSTIAYEQYF.

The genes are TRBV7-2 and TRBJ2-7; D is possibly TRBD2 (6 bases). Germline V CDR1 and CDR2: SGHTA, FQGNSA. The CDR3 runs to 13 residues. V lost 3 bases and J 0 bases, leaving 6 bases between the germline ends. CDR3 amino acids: CASSFGSSYEQYF. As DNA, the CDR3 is TGTGCCAGCAGCTTCGGGAGCTCCTACGAGCAGTACTTC.

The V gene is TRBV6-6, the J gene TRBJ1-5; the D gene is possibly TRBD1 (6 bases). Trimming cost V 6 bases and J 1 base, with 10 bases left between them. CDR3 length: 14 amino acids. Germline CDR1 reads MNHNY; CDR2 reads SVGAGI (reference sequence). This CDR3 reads CASSNRVSNQPQHF. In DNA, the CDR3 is TGTGCCAGCAGCAACAGGGTAAGCAATCAGCCCCAGCATTTT.

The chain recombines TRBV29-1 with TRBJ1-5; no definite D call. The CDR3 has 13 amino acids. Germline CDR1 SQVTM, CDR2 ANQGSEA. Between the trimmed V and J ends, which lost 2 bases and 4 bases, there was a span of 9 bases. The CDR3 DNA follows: TGCAGCGTTGAAATTGGGAGAAATCAGCCCCAGCATTTT. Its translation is CSVEIGRNQPQHF.

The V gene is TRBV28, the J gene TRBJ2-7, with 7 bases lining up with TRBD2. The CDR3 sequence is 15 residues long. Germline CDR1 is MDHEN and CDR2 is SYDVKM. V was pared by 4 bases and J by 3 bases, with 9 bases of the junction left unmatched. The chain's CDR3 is CASSYAGELNYEQYF. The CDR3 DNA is TGTGCCAGCAGTTACGCGGGAGAACTAAACTACGAGCAGTACTTC.

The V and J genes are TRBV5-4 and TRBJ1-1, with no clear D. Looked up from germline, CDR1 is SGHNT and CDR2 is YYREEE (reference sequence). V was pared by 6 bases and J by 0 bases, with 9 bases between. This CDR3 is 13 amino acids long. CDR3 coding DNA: TGTGCCAGCATGGAGGAGATGAACACTGAAGCTTTCTTT. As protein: CASMEEMNTEAFF. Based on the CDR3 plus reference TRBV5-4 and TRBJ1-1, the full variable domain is ETGVTQSPTHLIKTRGQQVTLRCSSQSGHNTVSWYQQALGQGPQFIFQYYREEENGRGNFPPRFSGLQFPNYSSELNVNALELDDSALYLCASMEEMNTEAFFGQGTRLTVV.

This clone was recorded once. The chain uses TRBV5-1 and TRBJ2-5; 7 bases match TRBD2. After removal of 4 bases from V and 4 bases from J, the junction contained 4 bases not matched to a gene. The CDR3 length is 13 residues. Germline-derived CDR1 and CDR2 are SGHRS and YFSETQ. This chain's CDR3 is CASSGLVVETQYF. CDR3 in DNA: TGCGCCAGCAGCGGACTAGTAGTAGAGACCCAGTACTTC.

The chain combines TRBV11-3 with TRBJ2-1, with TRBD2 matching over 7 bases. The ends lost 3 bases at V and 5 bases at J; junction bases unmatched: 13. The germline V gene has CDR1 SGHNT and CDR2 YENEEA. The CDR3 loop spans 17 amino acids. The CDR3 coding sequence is TGTGCCAGCAGCTTTCTGGCGGGAGCGCGGGGCCACAATGAGCAGTTCTTC. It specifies CASSFLAGARGHNEQFF.

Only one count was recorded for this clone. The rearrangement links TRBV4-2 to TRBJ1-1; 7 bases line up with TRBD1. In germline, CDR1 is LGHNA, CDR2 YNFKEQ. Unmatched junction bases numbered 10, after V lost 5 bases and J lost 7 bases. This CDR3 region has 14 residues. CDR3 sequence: CASSTGRGRNEAFF. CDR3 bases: TGTGCCAGCAGCACTGGAAGGGGGCGGAATGAAGCTTTCTTT.

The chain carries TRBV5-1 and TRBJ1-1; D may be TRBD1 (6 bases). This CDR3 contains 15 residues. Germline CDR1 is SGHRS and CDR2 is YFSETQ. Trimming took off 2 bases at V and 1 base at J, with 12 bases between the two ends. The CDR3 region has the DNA TGCGCCAGCAGCTTATACAGGGAAGGGAACACTGAAGCTTTCTTT. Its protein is CASSLYREGNTEAFF.

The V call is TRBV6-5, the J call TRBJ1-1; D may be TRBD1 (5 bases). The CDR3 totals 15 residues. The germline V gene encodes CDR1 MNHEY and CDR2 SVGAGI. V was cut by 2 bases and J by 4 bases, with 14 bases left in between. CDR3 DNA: TGTGCCAGCAGTTACAAGCCCTTCGGGGGCACTGAAGCTTTCTTT. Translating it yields CASSYKPFGGTEAFF.

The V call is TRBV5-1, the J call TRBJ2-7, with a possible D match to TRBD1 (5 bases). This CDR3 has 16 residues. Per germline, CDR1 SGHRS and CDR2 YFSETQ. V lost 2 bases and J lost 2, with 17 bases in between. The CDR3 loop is CASSLPPRPQAYEQYF. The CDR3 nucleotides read TGCGCCAGCAGCTTACCCCCGAGACCACAGGCCTACGAGCAGTACTTC.

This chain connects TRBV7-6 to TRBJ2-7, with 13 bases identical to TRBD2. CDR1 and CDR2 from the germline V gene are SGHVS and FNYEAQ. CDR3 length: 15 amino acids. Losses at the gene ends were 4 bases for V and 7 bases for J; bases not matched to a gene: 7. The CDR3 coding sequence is TGTGCCAGCAGCTCCGGGACTAGCGGGACTGAGGAGCAGTACTTC. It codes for CASSSGTSGTEEQYF.